This T cell receptor (beta chain) is from a study of blood T cell repertoires in COVID-19. Overall study context: PBMCs, B-cell-depleted T cells, or T cells were the source of the cDNA or gDNA that made up the material.

TCRdb's copy holds only in-frame clones and misses some; the assay was immunoSEQ multiplex PCR. The repertoire has approximately 190,000 clones, about 88% of them found once; the top ten carry approximately 23%. Material for sequencing was PBMCs or T cells enriched from blood (not recorded which). The source of this sequence is a woman aged 40 to 55 in a cohort exposed to, infected with or recovered from COVID-19 (not recorded which).

CDR3 DNA: TGTGCCAGCAGCTTGCAAGGGGGAGTCGGCACAGATACGCAGTATTTT. Residues: CASSLQGGVGTDTQYF. The rearrangement links TRBV7-2 to TRBJ2-3; D may be TRBD1 (6 bases). The CDR3 covers 16 residues. V was shortened by 3 bases and J by 1 base, with 14 bases between the two germline ends. The germline V gene encodes CDR1 SGHTA and CDR2 FQGNSA.